Presented here are 17 T cell receptor beta chains from one specimen sequenced in a study of cytomegalovirus exposure and HLA in healthy donors. Primers for the PCR totalled 60 Vbeta and 13 Jbeta. Profiled with immunoSEQ multiplex PCR; TCRdb holds only in-frame clones, not every one. The data show around 70,000 clones, less than 65% seen once. Sequenced material: PBMCs. The receptors were gathered from a man aged 30-40 years in good health and CMV-seronegative.

The rearrangement uses TRBV5-1 and TRBJ2-7; a possible D gene is TRBD2 (6 bases). Trimming pared 4 bases from V and 3 bases from J, leaving 8 bases between. The CDR3 covers 12 residues. CDR1 is SGHRS, CDR2 YFSETQ, per germline. The CDR3 DNA reads as TGCGCCAGCAGCAAGACTAGCTACGAGCAGTACTTC. Encoded protein: CASSKTSYEQYF.

This clone occurred a few times. The V gene is TRBV27, the J gene TRBJ1-1; D not resolved. Germline values: CDR1 MNHEY, CDR2 SMNVEV (reference sequence). The CDR3 length is 13 residues. Trimming removed 5 bases at V and 5 bases at J, with 12 bases between. CDR3 loop: CASSIRPGTEAFF. The CDR3 DNA reads as TGTGCCAGCAGTATCCGCCCGGGGACTGAAGCTTTCTTT.

This chain uses TRBV6-5 with TRBJ1-5, with 8 bases aligning to TRBD1. The CDR3 spans 15 residues. CDR1 and CDR2 (germline): MNHEY, SVGAGI. V shed 4 bases, J shed 3 bases, and the junction held 5 bases outside the gene matches. CDR3 protein: CASSSGTGNNQPQHF. The CDR3 DNA follows: TGTGCCAGCAGTTCCGGGACAGGAAACAATCAGCCCCAGCATTTT.

This clone was seen once. This chain links TRBV2 with TRBJ2-5, with 9 bases that match TRBD1. V lost 6 bases, J lost 2 bases, and 4 bases stayed unmatched. The length of the CDR3 is 14 residues. Per germline, CDR1 SNHLY and CDR2 FYNNEI. DNA for the CDR3: TGTGCCAGCAGCAACAGGGGGCCTCAAGAGACCCAGTACTTC. Its protein is CASSNRGPQETQYF.

This clone came up a few times. V is TRBV4-1 and J is TRBJ2-2; D perhaps matches TRBD2 (6 bases). V gave up 4 bases and J gave up 3 bases, with 15 bases separating them. Per the germline V gene, CDR1 is MGHRA and CDR2 is YSYEKL. The CDR3 contains 16 residues. The CDR3 DNA reads as TGCGCCAGCAGCCCCCGGGCAGCGGGTTACACCGGGGAGCTGTTTTTT. This translates into CASSPRAAGYTGELFF.

This clone was observed a few times. The chain couples TRBV29-1 to TRBJ1-2; tentative D call: TRBD1 (5 bases). With 3 bases removed from V and 7 bases from J, the gap between germline ends came to 15 bases. CDR1 and CDR2 from the germline V gene are SQVTM and ANQGSEA. The CDR3 totals 13 residues. For the CDR3, the DNA is TGCAGCGTTGATCAAGGGGCACCTCTTGGCTACACCTTC. Its translation is CSVDQGAPLGYTF.

The J gene is TRBJ2-1, the V gene TRBV9; TRBD2 matches 9 bases. Losses at the gene ends were 6 bases for V and 10 bases for J; bases not matched to a gene: 8. In germline, CDR1 is SGDLS, CDR2 YYNGEE. This CDR3 is built from 13 residues. The CDR3 DNA reads TGTGCCAGCACACGAAATAGCGGGGGCGAGCAGTTCTTC. Amino acids: CASTRNSGGEQFF.

The V and J genes are TRBV4-1 and TRBJ2-5, with 8 bases lining up with TRBD2. CDR3 length equals 15 residues. V dropped 4 bases and J dropped 2; count of bases not matched to a gene: 6. Germline-derived CDR1 and CDR2 are MGHRA and YSYEKL. In DNA form, the CDR3 reads TGCGCCAGCAGCCCCCATAGCGGGGAGCAAGAGACCCAGTACTTC. Its protein product is CASSPHSGEQETQYF.

The chain employs TRBV11-2 and TRBJ2-5; 7 nucleotides line up with TRBD1. Germline assignment: CDR1 SGHAT and CDR2 FQNNGV. The CDR3 spans 14 residues. Trimming at V came to 3 bases and at J to 4 bases, leaving 5 bases not matched to a gene. Here the CDR3 reads CASSFSSGGETQYF. The CDR3 region has the DNA TGTGCCAGCAGCTTCAGTTCAGGGGGAGAGACCCAGTACTTC.

This rearrangement joins TRBV19 to TRBJ1-6, with 9 bases that match TRBD1. Per germline, CDR1 LNHDA and CDR2 SQIVND (reference sequence). With 3 bases clipped from V and 4 bases from J, the junction kept 4 bases outside the gene matches. The CDR3 length is 16 residues. The CDR3 sequence: CASSIQQGAYNSPLHF. As DNA, the CDR3 is TGTGCCAGTAGTATCCAACAGGGGGCGTATAATTCACCCCTCCACTTT.

The chain is built from TRBV6-5 and TRBJ2-5; maybe TRBD1 (6 bases). The CDR3 loop spans 15 amino acids. The germline V and J ends were trimmed by 11 bases and 4 bases, with 23 bases remaining between them. From germline, CDR1 is MNHEY and CDR2 SVGAGI. The CDR3 region has the DNA TGTGCCGCTAACCCTCAGGGGCCCGAAACAGAGACCCAGTACTTC. This codes for CAANPQGPETETQYF.

The rearrangement joins TRBV4-1 to TRBJ2-1; 14 nucleotides match TRBD2. Trimming at V came to 6 bases and at J to 12 bases, leaving 7 bases not matched to a gene. Germline V gene sequence: CDR1 MGHRA, CDR2 YSYEKL. CDR3 size: 14 residues. The CDR3 nucleotides read TGCGCCAGCAGAGAGACTAGCGGGGGGGCTGTGCAGTTCTTC. Protein product: CASRETSGGAVQFF.

V usage is TRBV6-5 and J usage is TRBJ1-2; weak D call: TRBD1 (6 bases). The V and J ends lost 0 bases and 4 bases respectively, with 9 bases between them. Germline V gene lookup returns CDR1 MNHEY and CDR2 SVGAGI. This CDR3 comprises 14 residues. The CDR3 DNA sequence: TGTGCCAGCAGTTACTCGGGGGCGCTCTATGGCTACACCTTC. It specifies CASSYSGALYGYTF.

This clone was seen a single time. V and J are TRBV19 and TRBJ2-5; the D is unclear. V lost 10 bases and J lost 2, with 11 bases in between. CDR3 length: 12 amino acids. Germline lookup yields CDR1 LNHDA and CDR2 SQIVND (reference sequence). CDR3 residues: CATSAGQETQYF. The CDR3 DNA follows: TGTGCCACCTCTGCAGGTCAAGAGACCCAGTACTTC.

This sequence joins TRBV19 and TRBJ2-7, with TRBD1 matching 10 bases. Germline-derived CDR1 and CDR2 are LNHDA and SQIVND (reference sequence). Trimming cost V 9 bases and J 6 bases; bases outside gene matches: 5. The CDR3 contains 12 residues. This CDR3 reads CASGTGASEQYF. DNA of the CDR3: TGTGCCAGCGGGACAGGGGCCAGCGAGCAGTACTTC.

This clone was counted a few times. The chain combines TRBV10-3 with TRBJ2-1; 8 bases agree with TRBD2. This CDR3 has 15 residues. Germline loops: CDR1 ENHRY, CDR2 SYGVKD. Germline trimming cut 6 bases from V and 0 bases from J; bases unmatched to any gene: 4. Written as DNA, the CDR3 is TGTGCCATCAGGTTAGCGGGGAGCTCCTACAATGAGCAGTTCTTC. Protein: CAIRLAGSSYNEQFF.

This clone was observed a few times. The rearrangement links TRBV14 to TRBJ1-6; weak D call: TRBD1 (5 bases). With 0 bases removed from V and 4 bases from J, the gap between germline ends came to 13 bases. The CDR3 covers 17 residues. The V gene's germline CDR1 is SGHDN and CDR2 FVKESK. As DNA, the CDR3 is TGTGCCAGCAGCCAAGATCTCGGGGGACGGTATAATTCACCCCTCCACTTT. Translating gives CASSQDLGGRYNSPLHF.